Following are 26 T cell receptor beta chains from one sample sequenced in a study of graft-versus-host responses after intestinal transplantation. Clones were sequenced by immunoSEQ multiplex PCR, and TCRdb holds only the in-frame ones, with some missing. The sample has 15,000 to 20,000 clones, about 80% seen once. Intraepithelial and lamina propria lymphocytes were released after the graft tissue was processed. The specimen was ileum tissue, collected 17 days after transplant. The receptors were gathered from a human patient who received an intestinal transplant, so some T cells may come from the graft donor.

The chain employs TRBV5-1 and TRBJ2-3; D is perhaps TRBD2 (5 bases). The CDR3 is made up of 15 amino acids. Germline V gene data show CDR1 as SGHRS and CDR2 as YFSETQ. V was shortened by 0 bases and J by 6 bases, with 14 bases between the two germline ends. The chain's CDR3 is CASSLGGLTGDTQYF. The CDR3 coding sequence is TGCGCCAGCAGCTTGGGAGGACTTACTGGGGATACGCAGTATTTT.

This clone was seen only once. The CDR3 loop is CASSLAWWGSRTDTQYF. The CDR3 bases are TGCGCCAGCAGCTTGGCGTGGTGGGGCAGTCGCACAGATACGCAGTATTTT. This chain connects TRBV5-1 to TRBJ2-3, with D possibly TRBD1 on 5 matching bases. V was shortened by 0 bases and J by 1 base, with 15 bases between the two germline ends. Germline loops: CDR1 SGHRS, CDR2 YFSETQ. This CDR3 is built from 17 residues.

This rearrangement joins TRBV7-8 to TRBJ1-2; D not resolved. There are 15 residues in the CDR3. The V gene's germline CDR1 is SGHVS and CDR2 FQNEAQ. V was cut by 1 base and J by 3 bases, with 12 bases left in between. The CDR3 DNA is TGTGCCAGCAGCTTAGAGGCTGGCAGACACTATGGCTACACCTTC. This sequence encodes CASSLEAGRHYGYTF.

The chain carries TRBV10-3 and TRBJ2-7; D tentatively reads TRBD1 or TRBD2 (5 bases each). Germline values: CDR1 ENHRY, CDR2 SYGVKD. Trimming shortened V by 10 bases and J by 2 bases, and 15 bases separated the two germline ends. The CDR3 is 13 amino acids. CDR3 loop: CATGGPDTYEQYF. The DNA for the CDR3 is TGTGCCACCGGCGGGCCGGACACCTACGAGCAGTACTTC.

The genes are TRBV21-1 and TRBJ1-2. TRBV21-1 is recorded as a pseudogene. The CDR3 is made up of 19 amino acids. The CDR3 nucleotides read TGTGCCAGCAGCAAAGGGGTGGCTCCCACCTACCAAGCTAACTATGGCTACACCTTC. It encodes CASSKGVAPTYQANYGYTF.

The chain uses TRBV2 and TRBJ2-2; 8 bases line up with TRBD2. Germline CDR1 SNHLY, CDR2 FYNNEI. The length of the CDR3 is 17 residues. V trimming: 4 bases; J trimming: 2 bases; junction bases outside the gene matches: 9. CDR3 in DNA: TGTGCCAGCAGTGGGGGACTAGTGCGGGTAAACACCGGGGAGCTGTTTTTT. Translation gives CASSGGLVRVNTGELFF.

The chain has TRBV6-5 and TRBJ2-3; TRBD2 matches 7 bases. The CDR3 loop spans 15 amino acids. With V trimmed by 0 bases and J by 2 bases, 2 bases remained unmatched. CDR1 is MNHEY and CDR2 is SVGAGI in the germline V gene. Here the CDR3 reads CASSYSRGVTDTQYF. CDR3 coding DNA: TGTGCCAGCAGTTACTCTCGGGGGGTCACAGATACGCAGTATTTT.

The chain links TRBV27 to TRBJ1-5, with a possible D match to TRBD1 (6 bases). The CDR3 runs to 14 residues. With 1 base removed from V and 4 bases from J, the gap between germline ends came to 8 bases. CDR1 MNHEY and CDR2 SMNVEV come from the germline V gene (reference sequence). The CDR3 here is CASSLFQGNQPQHF. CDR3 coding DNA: TGTGCCAGCAGTTTATTTCAGGGGAATCAGCCCCAGCATTTT.

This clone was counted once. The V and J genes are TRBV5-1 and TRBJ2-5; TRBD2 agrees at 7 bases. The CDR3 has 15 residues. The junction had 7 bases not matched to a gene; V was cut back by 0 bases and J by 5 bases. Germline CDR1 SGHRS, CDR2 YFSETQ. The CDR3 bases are TGCGCCAGCAGCTTGGCCGGCCAGGGAGGGGAGACCCAGTACTTC. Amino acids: CASSLAGQGGETQYF.

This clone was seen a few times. The CDR3: CASSIFLGTDTQYF. The CDR3 DNA reads TGTGCCAGTAGTATATTTCTGGGGACAGATACGCAGTATTTT. The chain combines TRBV19 with TRBJ2-3; D is ambiguous. The V end was cut by 2 bases, the J end by 3 bases, with 9 bases between. The CDR3 length is 14 residues. Germline lookup yields CDR1 LNHDA and CDR2 SQIVND (reference sequence).

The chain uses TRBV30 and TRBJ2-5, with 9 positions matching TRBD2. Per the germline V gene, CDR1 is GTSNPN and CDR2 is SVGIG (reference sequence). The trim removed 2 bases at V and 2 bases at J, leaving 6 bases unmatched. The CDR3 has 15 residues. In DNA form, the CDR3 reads TGTGCCTGGAGTCTGGCTAGCGGGATGCAAGAGACCCAGTACTTC. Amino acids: CAWSLASGMQETQYF.

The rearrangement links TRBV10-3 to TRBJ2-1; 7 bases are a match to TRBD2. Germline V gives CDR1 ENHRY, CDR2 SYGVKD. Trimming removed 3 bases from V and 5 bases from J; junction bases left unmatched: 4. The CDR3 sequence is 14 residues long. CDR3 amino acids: CAISERGTNNEQFF. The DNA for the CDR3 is TGTGCCATCAGTGAACGGGGGACTAACAATGAGCAGTTCTTC.

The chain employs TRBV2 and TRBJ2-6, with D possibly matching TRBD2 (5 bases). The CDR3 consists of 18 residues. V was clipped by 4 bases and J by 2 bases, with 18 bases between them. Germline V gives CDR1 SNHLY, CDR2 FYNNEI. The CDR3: CASSGGGRPKPGANVLTF. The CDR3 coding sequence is TGTGCCAGCAGTGGAGGAGGCAGGCCCAAACCTGGGGCCAACGTCCTGACTTTC.

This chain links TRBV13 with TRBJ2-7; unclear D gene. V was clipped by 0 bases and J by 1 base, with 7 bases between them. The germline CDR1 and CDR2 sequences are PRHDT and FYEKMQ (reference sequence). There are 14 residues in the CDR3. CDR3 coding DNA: TGTGCCAGCAGCTTAGGTTCGATTTCCTACGAGCAGTACTTC. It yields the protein CASSLGSISYEQYF. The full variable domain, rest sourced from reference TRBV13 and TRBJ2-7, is AAGVIQSPRHLIKEKRETATLKCYPIPRHDTVYWYQQGPGQDPQFLISFYEKMQSDKGSIPDRFSAQQFSDYHSELNMSSLELGDSALYFCASSLGSISYEQYFGPGTRLTVT.

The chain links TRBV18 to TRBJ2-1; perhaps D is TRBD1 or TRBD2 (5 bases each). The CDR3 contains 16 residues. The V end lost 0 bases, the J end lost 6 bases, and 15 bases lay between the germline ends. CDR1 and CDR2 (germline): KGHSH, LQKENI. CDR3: CASSPPTGADLNEQFF. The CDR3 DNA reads TGTGCCAGCTCACCACCGACCGGGGCCGACCTCAATGAGCAGTTCTTC.

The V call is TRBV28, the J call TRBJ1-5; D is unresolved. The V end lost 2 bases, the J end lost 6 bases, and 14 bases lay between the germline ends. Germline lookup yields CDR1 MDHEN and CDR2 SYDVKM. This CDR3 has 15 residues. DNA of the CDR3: TGTGCCAGCAGTTTAGCGTATCTGAGGAGTCAGCCCCAGCATTTT. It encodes CASSLAYLRSQPQHF. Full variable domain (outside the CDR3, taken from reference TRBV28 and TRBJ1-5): DVKVTQSSRYLVKRTGEKVFLECVQDMDHENMFWYRQDPGLGLRLIYFSYDVKMKEKGDIPEGYSVSREKKERFSLILESASTNQTSMYLCASSLAYLRSQPQHFGDGTRLSIL.

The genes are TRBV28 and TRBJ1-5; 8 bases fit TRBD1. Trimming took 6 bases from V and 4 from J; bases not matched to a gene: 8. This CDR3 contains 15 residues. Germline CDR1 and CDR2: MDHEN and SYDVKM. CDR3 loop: CASSLENRGNQPQHF. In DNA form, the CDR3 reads TGTGCCAGCAGCCTAGAGAACAGGGGGAATCAGCCCCAGCATTTT.

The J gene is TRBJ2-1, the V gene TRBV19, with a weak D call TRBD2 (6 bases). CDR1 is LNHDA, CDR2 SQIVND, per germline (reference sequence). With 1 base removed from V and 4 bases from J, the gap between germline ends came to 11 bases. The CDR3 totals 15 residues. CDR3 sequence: CASSIVAAQYNEQFF. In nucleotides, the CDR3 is TGTGCCAGTAGTATAGTAGCGGCACAGTACAATGAGCAGTTCTTC.

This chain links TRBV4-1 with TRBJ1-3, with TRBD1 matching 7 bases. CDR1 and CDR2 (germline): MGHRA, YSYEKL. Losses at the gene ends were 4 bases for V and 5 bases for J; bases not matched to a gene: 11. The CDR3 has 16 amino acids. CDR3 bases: TGCGCCAGCAGCCCTAATTACAGGGGCAGCAGAAACACCATATATTTT. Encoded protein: CASSPNYRGSRNTIYF.

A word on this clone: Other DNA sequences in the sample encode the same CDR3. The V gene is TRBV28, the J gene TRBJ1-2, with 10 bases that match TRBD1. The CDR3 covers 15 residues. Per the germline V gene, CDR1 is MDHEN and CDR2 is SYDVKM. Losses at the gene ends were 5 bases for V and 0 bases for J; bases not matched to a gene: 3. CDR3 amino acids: CASSGTGAANYGYTF. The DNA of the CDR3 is TGTGCCAGCAGTGGGACAGGGGCGGCTAACTATGGCTACACCTTC.

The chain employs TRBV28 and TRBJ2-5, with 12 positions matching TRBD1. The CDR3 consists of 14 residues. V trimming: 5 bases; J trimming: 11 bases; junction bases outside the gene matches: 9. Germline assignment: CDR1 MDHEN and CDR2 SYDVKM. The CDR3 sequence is CASSTGQGAMEQYF. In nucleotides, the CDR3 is TGTGCCAGCAGTACGGGACAGGGGGCTATGGAGCAGTACTTC.

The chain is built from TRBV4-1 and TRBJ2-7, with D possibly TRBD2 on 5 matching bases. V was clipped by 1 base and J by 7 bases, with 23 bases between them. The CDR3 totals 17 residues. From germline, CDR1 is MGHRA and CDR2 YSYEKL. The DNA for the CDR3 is TGCGCCAGCAGCCAAGCCCCAACCCTGGACTCCTCAAGGGAGCAGTACTTC. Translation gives CASSQAPTLDSSREQYF.

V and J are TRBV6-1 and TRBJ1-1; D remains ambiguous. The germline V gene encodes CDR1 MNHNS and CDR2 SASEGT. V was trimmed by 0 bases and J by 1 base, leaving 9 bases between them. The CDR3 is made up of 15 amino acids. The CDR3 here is CASSEAFGSNTEAFF. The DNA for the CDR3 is TGTGCCAGCAGTGAAGCATTCGGGTCGAACACTGAAGCTTTCTTT.

CDR3 coding DNA: TGTGCCAGCAGGAGACAGGGTATCGGCTCACCCCTCCACTTT. Encoded protein: CASRRQGIGSPLHF. J is TRBJ1-6 and V is TRBV28; 7 positions match TRBD1. Losses at the gene ends were 6 bases for V and 10 bases for J; bases not matched to a gene: 9. Germline V gene sequence: CDR1 MDHEN, CDR2 SYDVKM. The CDR3 sequence is 14 residues long.

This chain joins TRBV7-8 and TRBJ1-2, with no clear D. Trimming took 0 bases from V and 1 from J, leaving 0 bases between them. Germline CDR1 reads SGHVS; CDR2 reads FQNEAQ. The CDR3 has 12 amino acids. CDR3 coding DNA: TGTGCCAGCAGCTTAGCTAACTATGGCTACACCTTC. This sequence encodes CASSLANYGYTF.

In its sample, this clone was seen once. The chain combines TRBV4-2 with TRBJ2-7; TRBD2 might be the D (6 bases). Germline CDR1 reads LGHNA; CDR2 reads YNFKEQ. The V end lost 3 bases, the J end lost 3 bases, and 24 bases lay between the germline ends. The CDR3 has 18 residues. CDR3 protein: CASSQDPLRFAGFYEQYF. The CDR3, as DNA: TGTGCCAGCAGCCAGGATCCCCTTCGCTTCGCGGGATTCTACGAGCAGTACTTC.